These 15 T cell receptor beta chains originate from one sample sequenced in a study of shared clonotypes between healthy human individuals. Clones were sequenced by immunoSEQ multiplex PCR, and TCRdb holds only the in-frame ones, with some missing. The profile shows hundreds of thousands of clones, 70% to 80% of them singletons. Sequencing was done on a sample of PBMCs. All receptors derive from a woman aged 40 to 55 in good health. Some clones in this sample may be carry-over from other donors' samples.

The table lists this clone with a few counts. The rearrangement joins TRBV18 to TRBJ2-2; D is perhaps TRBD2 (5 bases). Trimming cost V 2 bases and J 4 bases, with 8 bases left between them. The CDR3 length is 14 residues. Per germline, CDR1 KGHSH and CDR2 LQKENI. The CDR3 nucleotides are TGTGCCAGCTCACCAGCGGCGGGCACCGGGGAGCTGTTTTTT. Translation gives CASSPAAGTGELFF.

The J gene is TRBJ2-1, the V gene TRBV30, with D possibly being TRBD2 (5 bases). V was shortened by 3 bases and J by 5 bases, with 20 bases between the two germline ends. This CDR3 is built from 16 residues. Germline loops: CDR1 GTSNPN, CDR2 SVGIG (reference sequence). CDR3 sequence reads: CAWSHRELHWNNEQFF. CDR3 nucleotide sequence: TGTGCCTGGAGCCACCGGGAACTTCACTGGAACAATGAGCAGTTCTTC. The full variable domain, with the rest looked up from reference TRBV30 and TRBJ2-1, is SQTIHQWPATLVQPVGSPLSLECTVEGTSNPNLYWYRQAAGRGLQLLFYSVGIGQISSEVPQNLSASRPQDRQFILSSKKLLLSDSGFYLCAWSHRELHWNNEQFFGPGTRLTVL.

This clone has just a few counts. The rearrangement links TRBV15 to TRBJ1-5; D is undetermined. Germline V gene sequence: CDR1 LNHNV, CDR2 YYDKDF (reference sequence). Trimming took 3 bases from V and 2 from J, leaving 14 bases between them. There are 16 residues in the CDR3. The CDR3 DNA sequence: TGTGCCACCAGCAGCTCTCGGGCGGGAGGCAATCAGCCCCAGCATTTT. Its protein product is CATSSSRAGGNQPQHF.

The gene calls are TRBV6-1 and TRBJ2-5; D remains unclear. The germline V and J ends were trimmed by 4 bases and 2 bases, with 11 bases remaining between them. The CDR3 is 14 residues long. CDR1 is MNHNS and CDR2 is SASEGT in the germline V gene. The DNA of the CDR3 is TGTGCCAGCAGTGTATTAAGGTTACAAGAGACCCAGTACTTC. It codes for CASSVLRLQETQYF.

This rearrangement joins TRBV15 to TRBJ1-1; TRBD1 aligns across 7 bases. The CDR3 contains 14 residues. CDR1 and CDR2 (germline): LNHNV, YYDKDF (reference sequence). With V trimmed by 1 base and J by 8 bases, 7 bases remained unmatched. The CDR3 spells CATSRASGDREAFF. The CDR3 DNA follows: TGTGCCACCAGCAGAGCCTCAGGGGACAGAGAAGCTTTCTTT.

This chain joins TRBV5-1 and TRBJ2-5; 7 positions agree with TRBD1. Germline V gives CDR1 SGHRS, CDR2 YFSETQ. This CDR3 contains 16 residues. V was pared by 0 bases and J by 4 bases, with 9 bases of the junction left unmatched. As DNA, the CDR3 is TGCGCCAGCAGCTTGGTAGGGACAGATAGAGGAGAGACCCAGTACTTC. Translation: CASSLVGTDRGETQYF.

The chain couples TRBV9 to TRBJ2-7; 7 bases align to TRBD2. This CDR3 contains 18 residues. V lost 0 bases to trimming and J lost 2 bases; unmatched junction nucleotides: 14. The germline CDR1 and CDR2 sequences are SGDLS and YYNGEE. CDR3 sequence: CASSVAGTSATNPYEQYF. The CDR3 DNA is TGTGCCAGCAGCGTAGCCGGTACTAGCGCAACGAATCCCTACGAGCAGTACTTC.

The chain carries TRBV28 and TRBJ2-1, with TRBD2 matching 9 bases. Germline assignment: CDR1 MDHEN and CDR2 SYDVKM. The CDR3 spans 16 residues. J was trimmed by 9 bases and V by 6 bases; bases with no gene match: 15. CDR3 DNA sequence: TGTGCCAGCAGCCCCCCGGGACTAGCAGGGCCAGGTGAGCAGTTCTTC. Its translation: CASSPPGLAGPGEQFF.

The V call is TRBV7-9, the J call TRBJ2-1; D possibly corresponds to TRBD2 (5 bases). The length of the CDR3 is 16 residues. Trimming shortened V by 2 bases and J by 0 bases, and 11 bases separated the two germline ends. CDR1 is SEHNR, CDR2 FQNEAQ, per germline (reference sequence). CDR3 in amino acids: CASSLFLGSSYNEQFF. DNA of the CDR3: TGTGCCAGCAGCTTATTTTTGGGGAGCTCCTACAATGAGCAGTTCTTC.

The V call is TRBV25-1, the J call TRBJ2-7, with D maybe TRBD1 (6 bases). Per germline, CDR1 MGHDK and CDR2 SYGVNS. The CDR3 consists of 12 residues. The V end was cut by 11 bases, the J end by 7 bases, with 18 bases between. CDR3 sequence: CASQVRGGEQYF. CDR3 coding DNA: TGTGCCTCTCAGGTCAGGGGCGGGGAGCAGTACTTC.

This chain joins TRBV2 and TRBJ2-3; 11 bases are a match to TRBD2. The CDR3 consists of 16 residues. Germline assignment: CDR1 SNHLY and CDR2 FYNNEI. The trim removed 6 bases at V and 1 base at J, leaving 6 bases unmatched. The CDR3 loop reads CASRPGTSGRTDTQYF. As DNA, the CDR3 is TGTGCCAGCAGACCAGGGACTAGCGGTCGCACAGATACGCAGTATTTT.

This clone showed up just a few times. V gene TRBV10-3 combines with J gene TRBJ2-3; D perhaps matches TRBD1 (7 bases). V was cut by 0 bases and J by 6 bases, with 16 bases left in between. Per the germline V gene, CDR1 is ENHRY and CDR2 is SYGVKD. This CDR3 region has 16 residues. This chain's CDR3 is CAISESWDSGLDTQYF. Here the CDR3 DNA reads TGTGCCATCAGTGAGTCCTGGGACAGCGGGTTGGATACGCAGTATTTT.

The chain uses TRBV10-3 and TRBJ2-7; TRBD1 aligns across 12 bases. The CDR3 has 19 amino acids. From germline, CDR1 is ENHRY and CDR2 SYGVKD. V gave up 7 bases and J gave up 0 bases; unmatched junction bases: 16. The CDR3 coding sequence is TGTGCCATCACCCCGGGACAGGGGGCGCGCGGGAGGATCTCCTACGAGCAGTACTTC. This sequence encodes CAITPGQGARGRISYEQYF.

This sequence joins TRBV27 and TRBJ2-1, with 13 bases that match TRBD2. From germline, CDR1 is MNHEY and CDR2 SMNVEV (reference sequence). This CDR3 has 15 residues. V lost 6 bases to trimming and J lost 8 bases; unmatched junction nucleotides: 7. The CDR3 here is CASRPGLAGAYEQFF. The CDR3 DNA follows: TGTGCCAGCAGACCCGGACTAGCGGGAGCATATGAGCAGTTCTTC.

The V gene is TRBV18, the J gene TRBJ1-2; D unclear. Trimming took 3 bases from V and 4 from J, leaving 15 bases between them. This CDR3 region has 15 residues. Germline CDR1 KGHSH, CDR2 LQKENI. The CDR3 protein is CASSPVLDGLYGYTF. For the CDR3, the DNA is TGTGCCAGCTCACCGGTTTTGGACGGACTCTATGGCTACACCTTC.